The entry below describes one T cell receptor beta chain. This entry belongs to a study of blood T cell repertoires in COVID-19. Study-level background: Researchers got acute and convalescent COVID-19 samples from the United States, Italy and Spain.

Looked up from germline, CDR1 is GTSNPN and CDR2 is SVGIG (reference sequence). This CDR3 is 12 amino acids long. The V end was cut by 0 bases, the J end by 1 base, with 4 bases between. Authors' data handling: Nucleated cell counts were estimated from reference gene primer amplification. Method: immunoSEQ multiplex PCR; TCRdb's copy keeps in-frame clones and lacks some. The DNA was the basis for D and trimming; V, J and clone size are from that table. The sample includes 52,000 or so clones, 90% of them seen just once. This sequence joins TRBV30 and TRBJ2-7; D unclear. This TCR derives from a woman aged 80 or over with acute or convalescent COVID-19. Material: peripheral blood. This CDR3 reads CAWSVPSYEQYF. CDR3 sequence (DNA): TGTGCCTGGAGTGTTCCGTCCTACGAGCAGTACTTC.